Described below is a single TCR beta chain sequence and its context. Its antigen remains unknown. Among the donors, all were healthy bone marrow donors. PCR amplification relied on 60 Vbeta primers (plus 13 Jbeta primers). Sequencing was performed with immunoSEQ multiplex PCR; in TCRdb, only in-frame clones are kept and a portion is missing. The sample gives about 55,000 clones, around four fifths of which show up once; 1.6% is in the top ten. The sample originates from a study of cytomegalovirus exposure and HLA in healthy donors. Broader study findings: Among TCR beta chains, those listed as cytomegalovirus-associated numbered around 180.

The receptor was isolated from a man younger than 45 in good health and CMV-seronegative. Sequenced input: PBMCs.

The CDR3 sequence is CASRMGALTMNTEAFF. The CDR3 bases are TGTGCCAGCAGAATGGGCGCCTTAACCATGAACACTGAAGCTTTCTTT. The chain is built from TRBV5-4 and TRBJ1-1; no clear D. This CDR3 contains 16 residues. The V end lost 5 bases, the J end lost 0 bases, and 17 bases lay between the germline ends. Germline assignment: CDR1 SGHNT and CDR2 YYREEE (reference sequence). Full variable domain (rest looked up from reference TRBV5-4 and TRBJ1-1): ETGVTQSPTHLIKTRGQQVTLRCSSQSGHNTVSWYQQALGQGPQFIFQYYREEENGRGNFPPRFSGLQFPNYSSELNVNALELDDSALYLCASRMGALTMNTEAFFGQGTRLTVV.